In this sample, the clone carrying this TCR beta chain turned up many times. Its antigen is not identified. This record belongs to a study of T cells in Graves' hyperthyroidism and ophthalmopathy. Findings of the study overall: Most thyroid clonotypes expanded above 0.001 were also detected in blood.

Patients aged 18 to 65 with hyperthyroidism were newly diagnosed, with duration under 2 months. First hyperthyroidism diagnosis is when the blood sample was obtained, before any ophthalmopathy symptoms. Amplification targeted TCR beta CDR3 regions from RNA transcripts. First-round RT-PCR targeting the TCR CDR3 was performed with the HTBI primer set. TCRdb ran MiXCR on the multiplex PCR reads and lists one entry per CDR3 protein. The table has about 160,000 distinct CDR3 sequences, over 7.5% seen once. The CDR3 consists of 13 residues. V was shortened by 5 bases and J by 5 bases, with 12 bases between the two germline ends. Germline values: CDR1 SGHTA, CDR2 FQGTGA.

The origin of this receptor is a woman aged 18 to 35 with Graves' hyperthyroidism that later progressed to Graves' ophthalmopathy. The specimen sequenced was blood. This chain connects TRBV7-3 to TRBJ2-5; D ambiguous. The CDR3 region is CASSRAVEETQYF. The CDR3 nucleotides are TGTGCCAGCAGCCGGGCGGTTGAGGAGACCCAGTACTTC.